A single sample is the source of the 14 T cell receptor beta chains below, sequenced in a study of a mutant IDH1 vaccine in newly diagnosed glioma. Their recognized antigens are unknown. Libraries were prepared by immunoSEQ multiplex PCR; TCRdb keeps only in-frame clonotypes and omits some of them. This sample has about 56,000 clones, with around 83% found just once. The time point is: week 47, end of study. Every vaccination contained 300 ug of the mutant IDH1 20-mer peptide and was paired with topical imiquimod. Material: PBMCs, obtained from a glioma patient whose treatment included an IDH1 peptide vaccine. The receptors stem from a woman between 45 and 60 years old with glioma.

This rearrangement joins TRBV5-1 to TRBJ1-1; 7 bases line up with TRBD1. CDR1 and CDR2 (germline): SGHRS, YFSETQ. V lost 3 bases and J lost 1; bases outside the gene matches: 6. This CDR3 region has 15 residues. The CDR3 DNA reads TGCGCCAGCAGCTCCTCTGGGACAGCGAACACTGAAGCTTTCTTT. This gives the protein CASSSSGTANTEAFF. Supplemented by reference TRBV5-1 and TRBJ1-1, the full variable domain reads KAGVTQTPRYLIKTRGQQVTLSCSPISGHRSVSWYQQTPGQGLQFLFEYFSETQRNKGNFPGRFSGRQFSNSRSEMNVSTLELGDSALYLCASSSSGTANTEAFFGQGTRLTVV.

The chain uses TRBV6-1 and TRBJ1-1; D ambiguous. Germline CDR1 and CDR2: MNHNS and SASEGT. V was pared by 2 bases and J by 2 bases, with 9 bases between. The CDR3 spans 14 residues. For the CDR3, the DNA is TGTGCCAGCAGTGAATACGAGGAAAACACTGAAGCTTTCTTT. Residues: CASSEYEENTEAFF.

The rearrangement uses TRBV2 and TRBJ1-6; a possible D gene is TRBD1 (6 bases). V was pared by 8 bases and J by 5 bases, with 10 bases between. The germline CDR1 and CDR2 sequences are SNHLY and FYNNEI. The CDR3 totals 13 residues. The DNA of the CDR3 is TGTGCCAGCGGTGGACAGAATAATTCACCCCTCCACTTT. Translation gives CASGGQNNSPLHF.

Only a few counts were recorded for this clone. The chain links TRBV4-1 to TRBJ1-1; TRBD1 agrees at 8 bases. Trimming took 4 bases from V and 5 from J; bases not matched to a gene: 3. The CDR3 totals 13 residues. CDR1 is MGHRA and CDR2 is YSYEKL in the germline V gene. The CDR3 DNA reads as TGCGCCAGCAGCCTCGACAGGGGAACTGAAGCTTTCTTT. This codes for CASSLDRGTEAFF.

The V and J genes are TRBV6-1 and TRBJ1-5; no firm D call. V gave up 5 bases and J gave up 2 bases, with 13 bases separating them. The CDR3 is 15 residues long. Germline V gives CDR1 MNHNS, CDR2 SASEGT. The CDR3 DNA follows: TGTGCCAGCAGTTCGTCCCGTACAGGCAATCAGCCCCAGCATTTT. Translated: CASSSSRTGNQPQHF.

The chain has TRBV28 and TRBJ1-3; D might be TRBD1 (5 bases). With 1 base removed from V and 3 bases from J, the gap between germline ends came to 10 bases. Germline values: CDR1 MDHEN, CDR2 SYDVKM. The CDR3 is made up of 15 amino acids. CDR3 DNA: TGTGCCAGCAGTTTATCGCAGGGCATTGGAAACACCATATATTTT. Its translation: CASSLSQGIGNTIYF.

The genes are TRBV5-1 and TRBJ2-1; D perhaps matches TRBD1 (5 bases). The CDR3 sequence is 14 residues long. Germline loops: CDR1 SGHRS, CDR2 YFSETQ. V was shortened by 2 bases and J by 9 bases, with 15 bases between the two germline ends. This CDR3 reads CASSFRQGIGEQFF. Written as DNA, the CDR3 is TGCGCCAGCAGCTTTCGGCAGGGAATCGGTGAGCAGTTCTTC. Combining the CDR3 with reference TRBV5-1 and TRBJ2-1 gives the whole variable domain KAGVTQTPRYLIKTRGQQVTLSCSPISGHRSVSWYQQTPGQGLQFLFEYFSETQRNKGNFPGRFSGRQFSNSRSEMNVSTLELGDSALYLCASSFRQGIGEQFFGPGTRLTVL.

In DNA, the CDR3 is TGTGCCAGCAGTGAGGGACTAGCGGGGCAAGAGACCCAGTACTTC. As protein: CASSEGLAGQETQYF. V and J are TRBV2 and TRBJ2-5, with 13 bases lining up with TRBD2. J was trimmed by 2 bases and V by 3 bases; bases with no gene match: 0. Germline CDR1 SNHLY, CDR2 FYNNEI. There are 15 residues in the CDR3.

In DNA form, the CDR3 reads TGTGCCTGGAAACAGATACCCGCAACTAATGAAAAACTGTTTTTT. Residues: CAWKQIPATNEKLFF. The rearrangement joins TRBV30 to TRBJ1-4, with D unresolved. This CDR3 spans 15 amino acids. The germline gives CDR1 GTSNPN, CDR2 SVGIG (reference sequence). V lost 4 bases to trimming and J lost 0 bases, with 12 bases between them.

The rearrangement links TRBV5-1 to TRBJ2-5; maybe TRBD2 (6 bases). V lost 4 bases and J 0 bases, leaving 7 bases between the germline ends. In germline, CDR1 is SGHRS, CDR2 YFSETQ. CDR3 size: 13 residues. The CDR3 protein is CASSREYQETQYF. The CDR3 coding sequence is TGCGCCAGCAGCCGGGAGTACCAAGAGACCCAGTACTTC.

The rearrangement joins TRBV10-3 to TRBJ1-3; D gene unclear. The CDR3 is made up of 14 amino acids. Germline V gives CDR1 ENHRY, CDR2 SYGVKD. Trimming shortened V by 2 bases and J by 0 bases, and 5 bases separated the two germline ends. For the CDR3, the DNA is TGTGCCATCAGTGAGCAGAACTCTGGAAACACCATATATTTT. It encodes CAISEQNSGNTIYF.

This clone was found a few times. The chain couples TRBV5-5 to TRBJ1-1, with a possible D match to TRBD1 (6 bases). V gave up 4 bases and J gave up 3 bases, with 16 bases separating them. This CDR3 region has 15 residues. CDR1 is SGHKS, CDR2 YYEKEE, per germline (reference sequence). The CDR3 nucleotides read TGTGCCAGCAGCCGTTCCGGGACAATTGACACTGAAGCTTTCTTT. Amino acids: CASSRSGTIDTEAFF.

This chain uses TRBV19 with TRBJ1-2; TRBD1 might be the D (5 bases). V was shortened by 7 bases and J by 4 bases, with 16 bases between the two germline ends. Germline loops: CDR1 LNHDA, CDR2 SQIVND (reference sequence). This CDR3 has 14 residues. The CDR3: CASIPVGGVYGYTF. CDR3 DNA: TGTGCCAGTATCCCCGTGGGGGGGGTCTATGGCTACACCTTC. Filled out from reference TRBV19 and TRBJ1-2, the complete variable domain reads DGGITQSPKYLFRKEGQNVTLSCEQNLNHDAMYWYRQDPGQGLRLIYYSQIVNDFQKGDIAEGYSVSREKKESFPLTVTSAQKNPTAFYLCASIPVGGVYGYTFGSGTRLTVV.

For the CDR3, the DNA is TGTGCCAGCAGCAAGTGGGACAGGGACGACGAGCAGTACTTC. Its translation: CASSKWDRDDEQYF. The chain uses TRBV21-1 and TRBJ2-7; the DNA was not compared with TRBD1, the D call given in the table. TRBV21-1 is a listed pseudogene. CDR3 size: 14 residues.